The TCR beta chain described here comes from a study of blood T cell repertoires in COVID-19. The wider study: Donors in the United States, Italy and Spain gave samples during acute or convalescent COVID-19. Nucleic acid was either cDNA or gDNA, and it came from T cells, B-cell-depleted T cells, or PBMCs.

Categorization into cohorts depended on clinical history that participants reported. Original data processing: Estimated nucleated cell counts came from reference gene primer amplification. The repertoire was sequenced with immunoSEQ multiplex PCR; TCRdb's copy has only in-frame clones and lacks some. That table furnishes V, J and clone size, whereas the DNA furnished D and trimming. In the table there are some 190,000 clones, roughly three quarters of which are singletons. This CDR3 is built from 15 residues. Germline loops: CDR1 MDHEN, CDR2 SYDVKM. Trimming removed 2 bases from V and 1 base from J, with 8 bases in between.

This receptor was identified in a woman aged 45-60 years with acute COVID-19. Sequencing was performed on PBMCs or T cells enriched from blood (not recorded which). The J gene is TRBJ2-2, the V gene TRBV28, with a tentative D call TRBD2 (5 bases). The CDR3 reads CASSLPGMNTGELFF. CDR3 DNA: TGTGCCAGCAGTTTACCCGGGATGAACACCGGGGAGCTGTTTTTT. Full variable domain (missing parts from reference TRBV28 and TRBJ2-2): DVKVTQSSRYLVKRTGEKVFLECVQDMDHENMFWYRQDPGLGLRLIYFSYDVKMKEKGDIPEGYSVSREKKERFSLILESASTNQTSMYLCASSLPGMNTGELFFGEGSRLTVL.